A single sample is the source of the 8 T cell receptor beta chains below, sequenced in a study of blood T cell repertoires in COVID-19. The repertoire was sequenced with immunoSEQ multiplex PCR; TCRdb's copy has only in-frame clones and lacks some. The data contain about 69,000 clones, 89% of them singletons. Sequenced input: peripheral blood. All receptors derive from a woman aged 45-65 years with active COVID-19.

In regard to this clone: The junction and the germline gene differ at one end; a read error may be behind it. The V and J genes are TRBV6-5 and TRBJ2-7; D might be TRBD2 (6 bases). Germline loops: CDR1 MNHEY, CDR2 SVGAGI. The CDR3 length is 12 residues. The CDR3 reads CASSYRGYGQYF. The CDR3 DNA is TGTGCCAGCAGTTATCGGGGGTACGGGCAGTACTTC.

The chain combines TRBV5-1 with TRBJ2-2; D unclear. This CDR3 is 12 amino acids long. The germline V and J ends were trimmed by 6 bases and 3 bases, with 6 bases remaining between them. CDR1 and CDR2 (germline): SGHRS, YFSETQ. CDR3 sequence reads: CASNSYTGELFF. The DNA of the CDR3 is TGCGCCAGCAACTCTTACACCGGGGAGCTGTTTTTT.

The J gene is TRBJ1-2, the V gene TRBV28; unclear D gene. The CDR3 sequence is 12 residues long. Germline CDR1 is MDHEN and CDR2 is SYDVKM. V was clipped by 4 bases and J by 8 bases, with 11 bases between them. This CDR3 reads CASSSLVRGYTF. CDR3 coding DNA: TGTGCCAGCAGTTCCCTCGTGCGAGGCTACACCTTC.

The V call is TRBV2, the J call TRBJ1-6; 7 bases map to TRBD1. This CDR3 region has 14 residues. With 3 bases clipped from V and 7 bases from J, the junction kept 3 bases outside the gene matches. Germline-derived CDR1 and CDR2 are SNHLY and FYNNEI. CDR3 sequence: CASSDEGANSPLHF. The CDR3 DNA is TGTGCCAGCAGTGACGAGGGGGCAAATTCACCCCTCCACTTT. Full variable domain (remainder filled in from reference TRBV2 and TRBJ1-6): EPEVTQTPSHQVTQMGQEVILRCVPISNHLYFYWYRQILGQKVEFLVSFYNNEISEKSEIFDDQFSVERPDGSNFTLKIRSTKLEDSAMYFCASSDEGANSPLHFGNGTRLTVT.

For the CDR3, the DNA is TGTGCCAGTACACCAGGGGGCGCGGGCAATCAGCCCCAGCATTTT. Translation: CASTPGGAGNQPQHF. The V and J genes are TRBV19 and TRBJ1-5; TRBD1 aligns across 8 bases. CDR1 and CDR2 from the germline V gene are LNHDA and SQIVND (reference sequence). V dropped 7 bases and J dropped 2; count of bases not matched to a gene: 7. The CDR3 runs to 15 residues.

In DNA form, the CDR3 reads TGTGCCAGCAGTTCATCGCCAGACAGGGTCGGGGGCTACACCTTC. Translating it yields CASSSSPDRVGGYTF. The V gene is TRBV6-5, the J gene TRBJ1-2, with 7 bases that match TRBD1. This CDR3 has 15 residues. The V segment lost 4 bases and the J segment 8 bases; nucleotides outside the gene matches: 13. The germline V gene encodes CDR1 MNHEY and CDR2 SVGAGI.

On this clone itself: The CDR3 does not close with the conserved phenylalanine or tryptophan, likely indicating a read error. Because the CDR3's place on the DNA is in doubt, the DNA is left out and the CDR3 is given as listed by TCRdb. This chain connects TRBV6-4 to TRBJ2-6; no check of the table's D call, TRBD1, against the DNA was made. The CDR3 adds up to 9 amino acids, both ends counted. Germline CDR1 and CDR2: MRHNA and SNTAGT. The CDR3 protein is CASMCGHPV.

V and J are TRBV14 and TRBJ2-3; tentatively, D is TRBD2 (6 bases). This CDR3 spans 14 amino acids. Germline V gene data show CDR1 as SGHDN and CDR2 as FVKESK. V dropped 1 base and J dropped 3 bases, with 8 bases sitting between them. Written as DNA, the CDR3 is TGTGCCAGCAGCCAAGTTGGGGGGACAGATACGCAGTATTTT. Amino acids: CASSQVGGTDTQYF.